This T cell receptor (beta chain) appears in the sequencing data of a study of cytomegalovirus exposure and HLA in healthy donors. CDR3 length equals 17 residues. Germline lookup yields CDR1 MDHEN and CDR2 SYDVKM. The PCR used 60 Vbeta and 13 Jbeta primers. Method: immunoSEQ multiplex PCR; TCRdb's copy keeps in-frame clones and lacks some. This sample has about 270,000 clones, with roughly 70% found just once. Sequencing was carried out using PBMCs. The V gene is TRBV28, the J gene TRBJ2-7, with D possibly matching TRBD2 (6 bases). The end of the DNA is better explained by TRBJ2-1, so the J call may be wrong. This TCR was sampled from a female donor in good health and CMV-seronegative. The CDR3 bases are TGTGCCAGCAGCCCCCTACAGAGGGACTCCTCCTACAATGAGCAGTTCTTC. This encodes CASSPLQRDSSYNEQFF.